The rows below give T cell receptor beta chains drawn from one sample of a study of T cell responses to AZD1222 COVID-19 vaccine. Libraries were prepared by immunoSEQ multiplex PCR; TCRdb keeps only in-frame clonotypes and omits some of them. The sample lists 75,000 to 95,000 clones; roughly 88% were seen once. Sample: peripheral blood, taken on day 0 of AZD1222 vaccination. Source of these receptors: an adult in good health. Both conserved end residues are part of each CDR3. D genes are given only for firm matches. The listing skips clone size in some rows; elsewhere it reads once, few, many or a size class.

TRBV19	-	TRBJ1-5	-	TGTGCCAGTAATCTCGAAGACAAGTTTTATAGCAATCAGCCCCAGCATTTT	CASNLEDKFYSNQPQHF
TRBV27	-	TRBJ2-2	-	TGTGCCAGCAGTTTCAACGGCCCGAACACCGGGGAGCTGTTTTTT	CASSFNGPNTGELFF
TRBV5-5	-	TRBJ1-4	-	TGTGCCAGCAGCTTGGCAGGAGGGGATAATGAAAAACTGTTTTTT	CASSLAGGDNEKLFF
TRBV5-1	-	TRBJ2-1	-	TGCGCCAGCACCCCAGGGGACGCGGTGAATGAGCAGTTCTTC	CASTPGDAVNEQFF
TRBV7-9	-	TRBJ1-1	-	TGTGCCAGCAGCTTAGGTGGGAGAGCAGCTTTCTTT	CASSLGGRAAFF
TRBV4-1	TRBD2	TRBJ2-4	-	TGCGCCAGCAGCCAAGCGGCTAGCGGGATAGCCAAAAACATTCAGTACTTC	CASSQAASGIAKNIQYF
TRBV5-1	-	TRBJ2-3	-	TGCGCCAGCAGCATGACCGGGACATTTTCCACAGATACGCAGTATTTT	CASSMTGTFSTDTQYF
TRBV5-6	TRBD1	TRBJ1-2	once	TGTGCCAGCAGCTTCGGGGACAGGGTTGGCTATGGCTACACCTTC	CASSFGDRVGYGYTF
TRBV3-1/TRBV3-2	-	TRBJ2-3	-	TGTGCCAGCAGCCCTTTGGTAGGAGATACGCAGTATTTT	CASSPLVGDTQYF
TRBV28	TRBD1	TRBJ1-6	few	TGTGCCAGCAGTTTATTTGCAGGGGGTAATTCACCCCTCCACTTT	CASSLFAGGNSPLHF
TRBV5-5	-	TRBJ2-1	-	TGTGCCAGCAGCTTTCGAAATGAGCAGTTCTTC	CASSFRNEQFF
TRBV7-9	-	TRBJ1-1	-	TGTGCCAGCAGCGTGGGGCGGGCCACGACTGAAGCTTTCTTT	CASSVGRATTEAFF
TRBV28	TRBD1	TRBJ2-6	-	TGTGCCAGCAGGTTCTCAACGGGACAGGGAAGCTCTGGGGCCAACGTCCTGACTTTC	CASRFSTGQGSSGANVLTF
TRBV6-2/TRBV6-3	-	TRBJ1-6	-	TGTGCCAGCAGTTCCGGGAGACGCTCACCCCTCCACTTT	CASSSGRRSPLHF
TRBV5-6	-	TRBJ1-1	-	TGTGCCAGCAGCTCGTCACTTAACACTGAAGCTTTCTTT	CASSSSLNTEAFF
TRBV7-8	-	TRBJ1-4	-	TGTGCCAGCAGCTTAGCGGGGGCTTCTGAAAAACTGTTTTTT	CASSLAGASEKLFF
TRBV5-4	-	TRBJ1-4	-	TGTGCCAGCAGCTTGTGGGGGGATAACCGGGTAAAACTGTTTTTT	CASSLWGDNRVKLFF
TRBV7-6	TRBD1	TRBJ1-6	-	TGTGCCAGCAGCTCCCCAGGGGGTTCACCCCTCCACTTT	CASSSPGGSPLHF
TRBV12-5	-	TRBJ1-2	-	TGTGTCACCTACCCGGAGGTATCTAACTATGGCTACACCTTC	CVTYPEVSNYGYTF
TRBV6-5	TRBD2	TRBJ2-1	-	TGTGCCAGCAGTACGCCGGGACTAGCGGGGCTTCAGTTCTTC	CASSTPGLAGLQFF
TRBV5-1	-	TRBJ2-2	-	TGCGCCAGCGCTACGTCACCGGATTCTTCATGGGAGCTGTTTTTT	CASATSPDSSWELFF
TRBV6-5	TRBD1	TRBJ1-3	-	TGTGCCAGCAGTTACGGGACAGGAAGCTCTGGAAACACCATATATTTT	CASSYGTGSSGNTIYF
TRBV11-2	TRBD2	TRBJ2-1	-	TGTGCCAGCAGCCGGACTAGCGGATACAATGAGCAGTTCTTC	CASSRTSGYNEQFF
TRBV4-2	-	TRBJ2-1	-	TGTGCCAGCAGCCAAGTAAATACGGGAGTATCCTACAATGAGCAGTTCTTC	CASSQVNTGVSYNEQFF
TRBV5-5	-	TRBJ1-1	-	TGTGCCAGCAGCACCCGGGACAAGAACACTGAAGCTTTCTTT	CASSTRDKNTEAFF
TRBV18	TRBD2	TRBJ2-1	-	TGTGCCAGCTCAACACCCGGGACTAGTTTAAATGAGCAGTTCTTC	CASSTPGTSLNEQFF